A selection of T cell receptor beta chains follows, all from one sample in a study of blood T cell repertoires in COVID-19. TCRdb's table, derived via immunoSEQ multiplex PCR, lists solely in-frame clones and lacks some. This table has roughly 220,000 clones, 75% to 90% appearing once. Sequencing was carried out using PBMCs or T cells enriched from blood (not recorded which). These receptors were taken from a woman between 18 and 29 years old in a cohort exposed to, infected with or recovered from COVID-19 (not recorded which). CDR3s include the opening cysteine and the closing phenylalanine or tryptophan. D genes are given only for firm matches. A clone size is listed for some rows: how often the clone was seen (once, few, many), or a class if it is expanded.

d_gene: .; abundance: .; j_gene: TRBJ1-1; v_gene: TRBV11-2; len: 15; CDR3aa: CASSLVAGADTEAFF; CDR3nt: TGTGCCAGCAGCTTAGTGGCGGGGGCGGACACTGAAGCTTTCTTT
d_gene: TRBD1; abundance: .; j_gene: TRBJ2-1; v_gene: TRBV28; len: 15; CDR3aa: CASRPPGQSYNEQFF; CDR3nt: TGTGCCAGCAGACCTCCGGGACAGTCCTACAATGAGCAGTTCTTC
d_gene: TRBD2; abundance: .; j_gene: TRBJ2-2; v_gene: TRBV5-1; len: 14; CDR3aa: CASRAGGSSGELFF; CDR3nt: TGCGCCAGCAGGGCGGGAGGTAGTTCCGGGGAGCTGTTTTTT
d_gene: .; abundance: .; j_gene: TRBJ1-5; v_gene: TRBV10-3; len: 14; CDR3aa: CAISEATGVRPQHF; CDR3nt: TGTGCCATCAGTGAGGCGACAGGCGTCCGGCCCCAGCATTTT
d_gene: TRBD2; abundance: .; j_gene: TRBJ2-2; v_gene: TRBV19; len: 17; CDR3aa: CASSIPSGRAGTGELFF; CDR3nt: TGTGCCAGTAGTATACCTAGCGGGAGGGCTGGGACCGGGGAGCTGTTTTTT
d_gene: .; abundance: .; j_gene: TRBJ2-2; v_gene: TRBV7-3; len: 15; CDR3aa: CASSFGPSNTGELFF; CDR3nt: TGTGCCAGCAGCTTTGGGCCTTCGAACACCGGGGAGCTGTTTTTT
d_gene: .; abundance: .; j_gene: TRBJ2-1; v_gene: TRBV18; len: 13; CDR3aa: CASSPIGNNEQFF; CDR3nt: TGTGCCAGCTCACCAATCGGTAACAATGAGCAGTTCTTC
d_gene: .; abundance: .; j_gene: TRBJ1-5; v_gene: TRBV7-9; len: 13; CDR3aa: CASSRGGNQPQHF; CDR3nt: TGTGCCAGCAGCCGGGGGGGCAATCAGCCCCAGCATTTT
d_gene: .; abundance: few; j_gene: TRBJ1-3; v_gene: TRBV10-3; len: 15; CDR3aa: CAISWDISSGNTIYF; CDR3nt: TGTGCCATCAGCTGGGACATTTCATCTGGAAACACCATATATTTT
d_gene: TRBD1; abundance: .; j_gene: TRBJ1-2; v_gene: TRBV7-2; len: 13; CDR3aa: CASSADRIYGYTF; CDR3nt: TGTGCCAGCAGCGCGGACAGGATCTATGGCTACACCTTC
d_gene: .; abundance: .; j_gene: TRBJ1-5; v_gene: TRBV27; len: 14; CDR3aa: CASSLSGDGQPQHF; CDR3nt: TGTGCCAGCAGTTTATCAGGGGATGGTCAGCCCCAGCATTTT
d_gene: TRBD2; abundance: .; j_gene: TRBJ2-7; v_gene: TRBV13; len: 18; CDR3aa: CASSLEGTSGAPSYEQYF; CDR3nt: TGTGCCAGCAGCTTAGAAGGGACTAGCGGCGCTCCATCCTACGAGCAGTACTTC
d_gene: .; abundance: .; j_gene: TRBJ2-3; v_gene: TRBV2; len: 11; CDR3aa: CASSLEHTQYF; CDR3nt: TGTGCCAGCAGCTTGGAGCATACGCAGTATTTT
d_gene: TRBD1; abundance: .; j_gene: TRBJ2-7; v_gene: TRBV6-1; len: 15; CDR3aa: CASSEGGDREYEQYF; CDR3nt: TGTGCCAGCAGTGAAGGGGGGGACAGGGAATACGAGCAGTACTTC
d_gene: .; abundance: .; j_gene: TRBJ2-5; v_gene: TRBV28; len: 13; CDR3aa: CASSSQQRETQYF; CDR3nt: TGTGCCAGCAGCTCCCAACAGCGGGAGACCCAGTACTTC